The 8 T cell receptor beta chains presented below share a single source sample, sequenced in a study of monozygotic twins with inflammatory bowel disease. One entry per CDR3 protein, without DNA, is what TCRdb gives after re-calling the 5' RACE reads. This sample's table reports 150,000 to 200,000 distinct CDR3 sequences. Sequenced sample: blood. The source of these receptors is a human donor with ulcerative colitis or Crohn's disease, or a healthy co-twin of an affected twin (not recorded which).

The V and J genes are TRBV10-3 and TRBJ1-5. This CDR3 contains 12 residues. Germline V gene sequence: CDR1 ENHRY, CDR2 SYGVKD. The CDR3: CAISESNQPQHF.

J is TRBJ1-4 and V is TRBV27. This CDR3 has 14 residues. CDR1 and CDR2 (germline): MNHEY, SMNVEV (reference sequence). The CDR3 region is CASRIGATNEKLFF.

The chain's CDR3 is CASSRASGGTDTQYF. The chain combines TRBV5-6 with TRBJ2-3; the TCRdb call, TRBD2, lacks DNA for checking. The CDR3 sequence is 15 residues long. Germline V gene sequence: CDR1 SGHDT, CDR2 YYEEEE.

The chain links TRBV5-1 to TRBJ2-3; TCRdb designates TRBD2, a call that cannot be tested without DNA. From germline, CDR1 is SGHRS and CDR2 YFSETQ. The CDR3 runs 15 residues. The CDR3 spells CASSLARGAGDTQYF. Drawing the rest from reference TRBV5-1 and TRBJ2-3, the complete variable domain is KAGVTQTPRYLIKTRGQQVTLSCSPISGHRSVSWYQQTPGQGLQFLFEYFSETQRNKGNFPGRFSGRQFSNSRSEMNVSTLELGDSALYLCASSLARGAGDTQYFGPGTRLTVL.

This chain links TRBV3-1 with TRBJ2-7; TCRdb picks TRBD1, but there is no DNA to check that call. Germline V gene sequence: CDR1 LGHDT, CDR2 YNNKEL (reference sequence). The length of the CDR3 is 15 residues. The chain's CDR3 is CASSQGWDSSYEQYF.

The chain recombines TRBV7-9 with TRBJ1-2; TCRdb's D gene call, TRBD1, goes unchecked for lack of DNA. The CDR3 has 14 amino acids. Per germline, CDR1 SEHNR and CDR2 FQNEAQ (reference sequence). CDR3 sequence reads: CASSPNSGAGGYTF.

V usage is TRBV6-2 or TRBV6-3 and J usage is TRBJ1-5. Per the germline V gene, CDR1 is MNHEY and CDR2 is SVGEGT. The CDR3 is made up of 12 amino acids. CDR3 region: CASSRRDQPQHF.

The chain combines TRBV30 with TRBJ2-2. This CDR3 is 12 amino acids long. Per the germline V gene, CDR1 is GTSNPN and CDR2 is SVGIG (reference sequence). The CDR3 sequence: CAWGWGTGELFF. The full variable domain, in which reference TRBV30 and TRBJ2-2 provide the parts outside the CDR3, is SQTIHQWPATLVQPVGSPLSLECTVEGTSNPNLYWYRQAAGRGLQLLFYSVGIGQISSEVPQNLSASRPQDRQFILSSKKLLLSDSGFYLCAWGWGTGELFFGEGSRLTVL.